What follows is one TCR beta chain and its context. No antigen is known for it. No base quality information exists; no much larger clone differs at one position. Its CDR3 holds 18 amino acids, cysteine through phenylalanine. Only the CDR3 part of the read is kept: 54 bases, read in frame from the first base. The germline V gene (reference sequence) yields DFQATT for CDR1 and SNEGSKA for CDR2. For this chain, trimming is 3 bases at the V end and 0 bases at the J end, and the number of junction bases without a gene match is 11. RNA was extracted using the RNeasy kit, and roughly 0.5 to 1 microgram was reverse transcribed with random hexamers. TCR beta CDR3 regions were amplified with the immunoSEQ multiplex PCR assay covering 54 Vbeta and 13 Jbeta segments. PCR amplification bias was corrected by using a synthetic template baseline for primer optimization and computational correction. The authors' pipeline ran thus. Reads were annotated to V, D and J genes according to IMGT and were analyzed with immunoSEQ Analyzer, with only productive sequences retained. Clonality was calculated as one minus the Shannon entropy normalized by log2 of the number of productive unique sequences. Public and private clones were assessed among the 100 most prevalent clones of each patient and control. Susac-specific clones were defined as absent from healthy and MS cohorts, roughly 1,100 published viral clones and other ImmuneACCESS disease sequences. TCRdb's own reprocessing of the public reads used fastp at Q25 and MiXCR and kept productive beta chains. Identical CDR3 proteins give one entry, which carries the most common genes and DNA. The V and J calls follow TCRdb's processing rather than the paper's. Here the sample has more than 75,000 distinct CDR3 sequences; 90% to 95% occur a single time. The ten biggest clones cover less than 0.35% of the sample.

The sample is drawn from a study of CD8 T cells in Susac syndrome (dated by TCRdb to between 2017 and 2020). Regarding the research as a whole: Repertoire sequencing was used to test whether CD8+ T cell activation and differentiation in Susac syndrome was antigen driven. Clonality of the CD8+ T cell repertoire was compared between over ten healthy donors, around 14 Susac syndrome patients and roughly 16 multiple sclerosis patients. Results and caveats for the whole study, not just this receptor: The number of individuals in the TCR sequencing and HLA analysis was recognized as being relatively small.

Peripheral blood CD8+ and CD4+ T cells from healthy donors, Susac syndrome patients and multiple sclerosis patients were profiled using high-throughput TCR beta sequencing. Healthy donors were included as age- and sex-matched controls. CD8+ TEMRA cells were enriched by FACS, while bulk CD8+ and CD4+ T cells were purified by magnetic negative isolation. Blood was collected in EDTA tubes and processed within 24 hours, with PBMCs isolated through density gradient centrifugation. PBMCs destined for TCR sequencing were cryopreserved in liquid nitrogen and later thawed in a 37 °C water bath. Purity of sorted or isolated CD4+, CD8+ and CD8+ TEMRA cells was at least 90%.

The sequence joins TRBV20-1 to TRBJ2-1, and TRBD2 matches 10 of the central bases. This receptor was obtained from a human donor in good health. The sequenced material came from CD8+ T cells from PBMCs. For the CDR3, the sequence is CSASPQGLALTSYNEQFF. In nucleotides, the sequence is TGCAGTGCTAGCCCGCAGGGACTAGCGCTAACCTCCTACAATGAGCAGTTCTTC.